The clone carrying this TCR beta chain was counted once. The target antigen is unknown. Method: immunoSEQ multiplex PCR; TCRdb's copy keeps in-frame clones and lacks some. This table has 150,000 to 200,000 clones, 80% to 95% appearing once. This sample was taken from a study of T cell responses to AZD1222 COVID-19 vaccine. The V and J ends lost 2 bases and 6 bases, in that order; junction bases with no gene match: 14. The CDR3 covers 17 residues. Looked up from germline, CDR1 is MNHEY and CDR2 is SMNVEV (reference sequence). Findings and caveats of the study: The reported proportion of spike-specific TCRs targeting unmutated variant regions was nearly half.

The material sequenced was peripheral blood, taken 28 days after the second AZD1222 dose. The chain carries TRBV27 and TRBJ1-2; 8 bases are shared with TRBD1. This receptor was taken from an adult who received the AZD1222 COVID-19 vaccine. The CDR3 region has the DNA TGTGCCAGCAGTTTAAACCCGACAGGGGCCCTCAGGCATGGCTACACCTTC. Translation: CASSLNPTGALRHGYTF.